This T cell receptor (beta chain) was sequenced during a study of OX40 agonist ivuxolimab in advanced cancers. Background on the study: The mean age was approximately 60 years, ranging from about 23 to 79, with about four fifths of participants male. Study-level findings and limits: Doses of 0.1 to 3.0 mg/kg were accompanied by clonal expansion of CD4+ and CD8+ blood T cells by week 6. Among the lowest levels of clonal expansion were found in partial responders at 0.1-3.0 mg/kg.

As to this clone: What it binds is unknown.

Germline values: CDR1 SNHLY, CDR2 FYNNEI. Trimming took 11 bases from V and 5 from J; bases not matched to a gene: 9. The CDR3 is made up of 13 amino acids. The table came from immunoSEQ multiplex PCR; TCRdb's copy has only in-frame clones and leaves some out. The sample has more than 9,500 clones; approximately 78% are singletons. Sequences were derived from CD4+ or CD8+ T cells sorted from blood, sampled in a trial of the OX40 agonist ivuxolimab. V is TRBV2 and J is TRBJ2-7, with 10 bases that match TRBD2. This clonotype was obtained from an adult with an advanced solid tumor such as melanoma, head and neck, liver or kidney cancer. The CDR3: CAYSSGTSDEQYF. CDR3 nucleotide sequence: TGTGCCTACTCCTCCGGGACTAGCGACGAGCAGTACTTC.